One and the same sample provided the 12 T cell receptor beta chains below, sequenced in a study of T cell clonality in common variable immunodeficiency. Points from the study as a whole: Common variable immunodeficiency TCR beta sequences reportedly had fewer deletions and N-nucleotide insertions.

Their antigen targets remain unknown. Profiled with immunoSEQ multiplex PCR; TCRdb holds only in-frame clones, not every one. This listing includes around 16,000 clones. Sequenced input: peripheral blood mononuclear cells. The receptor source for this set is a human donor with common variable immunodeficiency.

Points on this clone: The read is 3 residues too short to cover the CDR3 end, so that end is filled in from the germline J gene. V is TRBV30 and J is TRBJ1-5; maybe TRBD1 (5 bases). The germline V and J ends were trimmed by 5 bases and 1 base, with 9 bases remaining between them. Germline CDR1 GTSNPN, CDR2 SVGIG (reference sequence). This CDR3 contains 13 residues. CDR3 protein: CAWSRQSNQPQHF. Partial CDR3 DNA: TGTGCCTGGTCGAGACAGAGCAATCAGCCC.

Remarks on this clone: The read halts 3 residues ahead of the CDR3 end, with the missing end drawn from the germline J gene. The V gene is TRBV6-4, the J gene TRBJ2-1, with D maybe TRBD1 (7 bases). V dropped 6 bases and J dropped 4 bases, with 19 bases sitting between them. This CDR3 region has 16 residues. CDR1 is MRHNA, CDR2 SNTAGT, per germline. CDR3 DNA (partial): TGTGCCAGCAGAGAGAACAGGGGACTCGGGTACAATGAG. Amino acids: CASRENRGLGYNE. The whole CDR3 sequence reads CASRENRGLGYNEQFF.

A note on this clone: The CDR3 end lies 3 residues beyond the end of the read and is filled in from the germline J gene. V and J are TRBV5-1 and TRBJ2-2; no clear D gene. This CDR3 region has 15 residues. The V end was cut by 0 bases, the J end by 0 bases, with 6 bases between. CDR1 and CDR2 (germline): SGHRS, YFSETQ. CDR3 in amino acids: CASSLDRANTGELFF. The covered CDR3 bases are TGCGCCAGCAGCTTGGACAGAGCGAACACCGGGGAG.

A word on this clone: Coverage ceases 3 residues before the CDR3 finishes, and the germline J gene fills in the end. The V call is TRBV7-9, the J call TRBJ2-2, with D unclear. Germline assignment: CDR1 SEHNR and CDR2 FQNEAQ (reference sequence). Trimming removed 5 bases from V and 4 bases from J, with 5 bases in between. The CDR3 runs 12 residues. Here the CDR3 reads CASSLPTGELFF. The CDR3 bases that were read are TGTGCCAGCAGCCTCCCCACCGGGGAG.

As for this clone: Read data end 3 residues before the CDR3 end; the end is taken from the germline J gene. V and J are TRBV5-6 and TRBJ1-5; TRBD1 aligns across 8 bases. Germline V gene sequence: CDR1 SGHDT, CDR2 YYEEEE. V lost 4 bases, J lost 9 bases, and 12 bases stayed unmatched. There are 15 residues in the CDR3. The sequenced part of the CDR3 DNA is TGTGCCAGCAGCGAAGGGACAGGCATGGGGCGGCCC. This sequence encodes CASSEGTGMGRP. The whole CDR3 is CASSEGTGMGRPQHF.

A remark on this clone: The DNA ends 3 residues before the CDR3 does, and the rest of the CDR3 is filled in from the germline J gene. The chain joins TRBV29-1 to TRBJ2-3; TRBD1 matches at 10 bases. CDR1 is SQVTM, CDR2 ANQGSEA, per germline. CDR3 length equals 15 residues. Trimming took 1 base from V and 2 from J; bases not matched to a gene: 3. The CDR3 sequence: CSVEGTGGYTDTQYF. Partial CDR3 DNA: TGCAGCGTTGAAGGGACAGGGGGGTACACAGATACG.

The CDR3 DNA, read in part, is TGCAGTCTACACCCAACAGGGGGCATCACAGATACG. The encoded protein is CSLHPTGGITDT. The whole CDR3 sequence reads CSLHPTGGITDTQYF. The rearrangement links TRBV20-1 to TRBJ2-3, with TRBD1 matching over 9 bases. The CDR3 goes on 3 residues after the read ends, and that part is filled in from the germline J gene. With V trimmed by 8 bases and J by 2 bases, 11 bases remained unmatched. The CDR3 runs 15 residues. Germline assignment: CDR1 DFQATT and CDR2 SNEGSKA (reference sequence).

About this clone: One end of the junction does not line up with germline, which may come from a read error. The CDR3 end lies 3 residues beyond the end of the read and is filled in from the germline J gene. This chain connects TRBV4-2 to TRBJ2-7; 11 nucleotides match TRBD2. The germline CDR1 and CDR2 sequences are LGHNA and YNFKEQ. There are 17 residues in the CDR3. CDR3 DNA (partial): TGCGCCAGCAGCCCGATTACAACTAGCGGGGGTATCTACGAG. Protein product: CASSPITTSGGIYE. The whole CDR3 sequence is CASSPITTSGGIYEQYF.

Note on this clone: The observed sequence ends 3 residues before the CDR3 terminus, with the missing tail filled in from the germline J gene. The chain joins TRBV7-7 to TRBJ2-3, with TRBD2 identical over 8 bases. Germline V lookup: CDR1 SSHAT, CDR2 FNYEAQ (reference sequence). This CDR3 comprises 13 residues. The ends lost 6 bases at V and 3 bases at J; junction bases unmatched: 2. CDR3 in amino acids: CASRASGTDTQYF. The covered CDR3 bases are TGTGCCAGCAGGGCTAGCGGGACAGATACG.

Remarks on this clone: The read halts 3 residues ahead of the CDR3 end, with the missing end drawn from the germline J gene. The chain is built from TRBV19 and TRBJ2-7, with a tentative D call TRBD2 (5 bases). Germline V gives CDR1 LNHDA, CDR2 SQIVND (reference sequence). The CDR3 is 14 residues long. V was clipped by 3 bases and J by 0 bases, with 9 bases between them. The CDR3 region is CASSIPGSSYEQYF. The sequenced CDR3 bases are TGTGCCAGTAGTATCCCGGGGAGCTCCTACGAG.

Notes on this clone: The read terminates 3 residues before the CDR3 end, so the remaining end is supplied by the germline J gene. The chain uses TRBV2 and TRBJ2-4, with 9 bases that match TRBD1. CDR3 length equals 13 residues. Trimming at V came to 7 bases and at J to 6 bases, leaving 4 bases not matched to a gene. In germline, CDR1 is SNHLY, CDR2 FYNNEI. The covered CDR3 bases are TGTGCCAGCACACAGGGGGCGAGAAACATT. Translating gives CASTQGARNI. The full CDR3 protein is CASTQGARNIQYF. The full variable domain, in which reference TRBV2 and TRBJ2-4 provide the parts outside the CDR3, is EPEVTQTPSHQVTQMGQEVILRCVPISNHLYFYWYRQILGQKVEFLVSFYNNEISEKSEIFDDQFSVERPDGSNFTLKIRSTKLEDSAMYFCASTQGARNIQYFGAGTRLSVL.

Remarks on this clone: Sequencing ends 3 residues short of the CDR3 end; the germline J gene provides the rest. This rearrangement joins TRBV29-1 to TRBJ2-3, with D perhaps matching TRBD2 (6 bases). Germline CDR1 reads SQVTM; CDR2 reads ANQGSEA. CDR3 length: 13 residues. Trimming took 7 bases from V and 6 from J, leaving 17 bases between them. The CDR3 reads CSALGRLGDTQYF. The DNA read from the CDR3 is TGCAGCGCCCTTGGCAGACTAGGGGATACG.